These 14 T cell receptor beta chains were sequenced from one sample in a study of blood T cell repertoires in COVID-19. Profiled with immunoSEQ multiplex PCR; TCRdb holds only in-frame clones, not every one. The sample consists of some 120,000 clones, about 89% of them appearing once. The sequenced material came from peripheral blood. Receptors originate from a woman aged 60-75 years with acute or convalescent COVID-19.

The chain carries TRBV13 and TRBJ1-4, with D unresolved. Trimming removed 4 bases at V and 4 bases at J, with 4 bases between. The CDR3 covers 12 residues. CDR1 is PRHDT, CDR2 FYEKMQ, per germline (reference sequence). The CDR3 loop is CASSYLNEKLFF. CDR3 nucleotides: TGTGCCAGCAGCTATCTTAATGAAAAACTGTTTTTT.

This chain's CDR3 is CSGYDNEQFF. CDR3 bases: TGCAGTGGCTACGATAATGAGCAGTTCTTC. The gene calls are TRBV20-1 and TRBJ2-1; D remains unclear. V lost 7 bases and J lost 7, with 8 bases in between. Germline CDR1 is DFQATT and CDR2 is SNEGSKA (reference sequence). The CDR3 covers 10 residues.

The chain carries TRBV7-3 and TRBJ2-1; D might be TRBD2 (6 bases). CDR3 length: 14 amino acids. CDR1 SGHTA and CDR2 FQGTGA come from the germline V gene. Between the trimmed V and J ends, which lost 3 bases and 9 bases, there was a span of 15 bases. DNA of the CDR3: TGTGCCAGCAGCTTTTCCGGGAGAATGGGTGAGCAGTTCTTC. This gives the protein CASSFSGRMGEQFF.

V is TRBV9 and J is TRBJ1-2; TRBD1 agrees at 7 bases. The germline gives CDR1 SGDLS, CDR2 YYNGEE. V was clipped by 2 bases and J by 2 bases; unmatched bases: 3. The CDR3 spans 14 residues. The CDR3 DNA follows: TGTGCCAGCAGCGTCTTACAGGGGAACTATGGCTACACCTTC. This sequence encodes CASSVLQGNYGYTF.

The chain joins TRBV27 to TRBJ2-2, with a tentative D call TRBD1 (5 bases). In germline, CDR1 is MNHEY, CDR2 SMNVEV (reference sequence). Between the trimmed V and J ends, which lost 8 bases and 7 bases, there was a span of 14 bases. The CDR3 has 13 residues. CDR3 bases: TGTGCCAGCTGCTCTTGGGGCGGCGGGGAGCTGTTTTTT. Translating gives CASCSWGGGELFF.

The J gene is TRBJ1-1, the V gene TRBV10-2, with D maybe TRBD1 (6 bases). This CDR3 has 12 amino acids. V was pared by 8 bases and J by 4 bases, with 11 bases between. Per germline, CDR1 WSHSY and CDR2 SAAADI. The CDR3 sequence is CASSDSRTEAFF. The CDR3 DNA is TGCGCCAGCTCGGACAGTCGCACTGAAGCTTTCTTT.

This rearrangement joins TRBV30 to TRBJ2-5; 8 bases are a match to TRBD2. The CDR3 is made up of 15 amino acids. Per the germline V gene, CDR1 is GTSNPN and CDR2 is SVGIG (reference sequence). The ends lost 4 bases at V and 4 bases at J; junction bases unmatched: 11. In nucleotides, the CDR3 is TGTGCCTGGAAAGCACTCGGGCTAGCGGGAGAGACCCAGTACTTC. Translation: CAWKALGLAGETQYF.

The chain combines TRBV19 with TRBJ1-2; no definite D call. Germline CDR1 LNHDA, CDR2 SQIVND (reference sequence). The V end lost 1 base, the J end lost 5 bases, and 17 bases lay between the germline ends. This CDR3 is 16 amino acids long. The CDR3 DNA follows: TGTGCCAGTAGTATAGGCCTGGCGAGCGTGGGTTATGGCTACACCTTC. Its translation is CASSIGLASVGYGYTF.

CDR3 coding DNA: TGTGCCACCAGCAGCCGAAGCGGGAGCCAAGAGACCCAGTACTTC. Residues: CATSSRSGSQETQYF. The rearrangement joins TRBV15 to TRBJ2-5; 8 nucleotides align to TRBD2. Trimming took 3 bases from V and 1 from J; bases not matched to a gene: 4. The germline gives CDR1 LNHNV, CDR2 YYDKDF (reference sequence). The CDR3 spans 15 residues.

This sequence joins TRBV10-3 and TRBJ2-1; 8 bases fit TRBD2. The CDR3 runs 13 residues. Germline V gene sequence: CDR1 ENHRY, CDR2 SYGVKD. The ends lost 7 bases at V and 10 bases at J; junction bases unmatched: 9. Here the CDR3 reads CAIKDSPSGEQFF. The CDR3 nucleotides are TGTGCCATCAAGGACTCGCCTAGCGGGGAGCAGTTCTTC.

The chain carries TRBV5-4 and TRBJ2-1; 11 bases align to TRBD2. The trim removed 0 bases at V and 8 bases at J, leaving 7 bases unmatched. Germline V CDR1 and CDR2: SGHNT, YYREEE (reference sequence). The CDR3 loop spans 16 amino acids. The CDR3: CASSLAGGLAAHEQFF. The CDR3 DNA reads TGTGCCAGCAGCTTGGCCGGGGGACTAGCGGCCCATGAGCAGTTCTTC.

The rearrangement joins TRBV27 to TRBJ1-5; TRBD1 matches at 7 bases. There are 16 residues in the CDR3. CDR1 is MNHEY and CDR2 is SMNVEV in the germline V gene (reference sequence). V was clipped by 5 bases and J by 3 bases; unmatched bases: 10. The DNA for the CDR3 is TGTGCCAGCAGTACCCCGGGCAGGGGGGACAATCAGCCCCAGCATTTT. This encodes CASSTPGRGDNQPQHF.

This clone was found once. V gene TRBV7-3 combines with J gene TRBJ2-2; D perhaps matches TRBD1 (6 bases). The length of the CDR3 is 16 residues. Germline CDR1 SGHTA, CDR2 FQGTGA. V lost 2 bases to trimming and J lost 0 bases, with 10 bases between them. The CDR3 DNA follows: TGTGCCAGCAGCTTAGATTACAGGGCGAACACCGGGGAGCTGTTTTTT. Its protein is CASSLDYRANTGELFF.

Points on this clone: Other DNA sequences in the sample encode the same CDR3. The V call is TRBV19, the J call TRBJ2-5; D possibly corresponds to TRBD1 (6 bases). The CDR3 has 13 residues. Germline loops: CDR1 LNHDA, CDR2 SQIVND (reference sequence). Trimming cost V 2 bases and J 2 bases, with 6 bases left between them. The CDR3 region has the DNA TGTGCCAGTAGTATAACAGGGCAAGAGACCCAGTACTTC. Translating gives CASSITGQETQYF.